The clone carrying this T cell receptor (beta chain) came up many times. Its antigen is not known. The entry originates in a study of prognosis after radiotherapy for stage I lung cancer. Turning to the study itself: Nobody among the patients got concurrent therapy with stereotactic body radiotherapy. Findings and limits, study-wide: Patients with distant metastases had lower Shannon entropy after stereotactic body radiation therapy.

For each of two time points, a six-milliliter draw of peripheral blood was taken. V lost 6 bases, J lost 6 bases, and 20 bases lay in between. This CDR3 has 16 residues. CDR1 is SGHTA, CDR2 FQGNSA, per germline. Two-round multiplex PCR on genomic DNA was the method by which TCR beta CDR3 was amplified. Specific primers for each TRBV and TRBJ gene were what first-round PCR used. Each CDR3 protein is one row after TCRdb ran MiXCR on the multiplex PCR reads. Here the sample spans around 56,000 distinct CDR3 sequences, more than 20% being singletons. Sequencing was performed on PBMCs, taken before or after stereotactic body radiation therapy (not recorded which). V and J are TRBV7-2 and TRBJ1-4, with a possible D match to TRBD1 (6 bases). The TCR sequence derives from a donor aged 50 or older with non-small cell lung cancer. CDR3 sequence reads: CASSPTGPRRDEKLFF. The CDR3 bases are TGTGCCAGCAGTCCAACAGGGCCCAGAAGGGATGAAAAACTGTTTTTT.